The clone carrying this T cell receptor (beta chain) was detected many times. What it binds is not known. Unique molecular identifiers were built into the TCRbeta library. MiXCR, applied by TCRdb to the PCR reads, yields one record per CDR3 protein. The sample holds about 300,000 distinct CDR3 sequences, about a tenth seen once. This sample was included in a study of T-cell reconstitution after alpha-beta-depleted transplantation in children. Study-level points and caveats: It was newly produced T cells that mostly accounted for T-cell counts and diversity one year after transplant. Diversity of TCRbeta at day 60 was high in some patients, arising from surviving recipient T cells and thymic progenitors. Several hundred expanded graft clones reportedly gave rise to the alpha-beta T cells present about two months after transplant.

V trimming: 4 bases; J trimming: 2 bases; junction bases outside the gene matches: 5. The CDR3 extends over 16 amino acids. From germline, CDR1 is SGHNT and CDR2 YYREEE (reference sequence). The rearrangement joins TRBV5-4 to TRBJ2-7; 14 bases are a match to TRBD2. The specimen was PBMCs, collected before TCRalphabeta/CD19-depleted stem cell transplant. This sequence originates from a boy younger than two with acute myeloid leukemia, due to receive a stem cell transplant. The CDR3 DNA is TGTGCCAGCAGCCTGACTAGCGGGAGGGCCACCTACGAGCAGTACTTC. Its protein is CASSLTSGRATYEQYF.